A single sample is the source of the 28 T cell receptor beta chains below, sequenced in a study of blood T cell dynamics during melanoma immunotherapy. The time point was: week 3, after first cycle of checkpoint inhibitor. Measured with immunoSEQ multiplex PCR; TCRdb has only the in-frame clones, and not every one. The sample lists 25,000 to 30,000 clones, roughly 88% occurring once. The sequencing used blood, collected from a patient treated with checkpoint blockade. Receptors were obtained from a human donor with melanoma.

This chain connects TRBV27 to TRBJ2-7; D is possibly TRBD2 (7 bases). Germline-derived CDR1 and CDR2 are MNHEY and SMNVEV (reference sequence). The CDR3 loop spans 15 amino acids. The V end lost 4 bases, the J end lost 5 bases, and 18 bases lay between the germline ends. In DNA, the CDR3 is TGTGCCAGCAGTTCGTACCTTACGGGGGGCGACGAGCAGTACTTC. The encoded protein is CASSSYLTGGDEQYF.

J is TRBJ1-4 and V is TRBV5-5; 7 nucleotides agree with TRBD1. This CDR3 spans 16 amino acids. The V segment lost 2 bases and the J segment 4 bases; nucleotides outside the gene matches: 8. Germline lookup yields CDR1 SGHKS and CDR2 YYEKEE (reference sequence). CDR3 sequence: CASSFRRTGLNEKLFF. CDR3 in DNA: TGTGCCAGCAGCTTTAGGAGGACAGGCCTTAATGAAAAACTGTTTTTT.

This clone was found a few times. This sequence joins TRBV11-3 and TRBJ1-1; unclear D gene. The length of the CDR3 is 13 residues. V lost 5 bases and J lost 3, with 10 bases in between. The germline V gene has CDR1 SGHNT and CDR2 YENEEA. CDR3 amino acids: CASSKRWDTEAFF. The CDR3 nucleotides read TGTGCCAGCAGCAAAAGGTGGGACACTGAAGCTTTCTTT.

V and J are TRBV27 and TRBJ2-5; the D is unclear. Germline loops: CDR1 MNHEY, CDR2 SMNVEV (reference sequence). The germline V and J ends were trimmed by 5 bases and 0 bases, with 4 bases remaining between them. CDR3 length: 12 amino acids. The CDR3: CASSPDQETQYF. The CDR3 region has the DNA TGTGCCAGCAGTCCCGACCAAGAGACCCAGTACTTC.

The rearrangement uses TRBV2 and TRBJ1-1; D is possibly TRBD1 (6 bases). This CDR3 has 13 amino acids. CDR1 is SNHLY and CDR2 is FYNNEI in the germline V gene. With 8 bases removed from V and 1 base from J, the gap between germline ends came to 11 bases. The CDR3: CASGGTPNTEAFF. CDR3 nucleotides: TGTGCCAGCGGTGGGACACCGAACACTGAAGCTTTCTTT.

The genes are TRBV5-1 and TRBJ2-1, with D perhaps TRBD1 (6 bases). The CDR3 is 17 amino acids. The V end was cut by 0 bases, the J end by 5 bases, with 18 bases between. The germline V gene encodes CDR1 SGHRS and CDR2 YFSETQ. As DNA, the CDR3 is TGCGCCAGCAGCTTGGTACCGGACAGAGGGCCCGACAATGAGCAGTTCTTC. Its protein product is CASSLVPDRGPDNEQFF.

The CDR3 nucleotides are TGTGCCAGTAGTCCCAGACGGAGCAATGAGCAGTTCTTC. This codes for CASSPRRSNEQFF. The chain is built from TRBV19 and TRBJ2-1; D gene uncertain. The germline V and J ends were trimmed by 5 bases and 6 bases, with 11 bases remaining between them. CDR1 is LNHDA, CDR2 SQIVND, per germline (reference sequence). There are 13 residues in the CDR3.

This clone showed up just once. V usage is TRBV10-3 and J usage is TRBJ1-2, with TRBD1 as a possible D gene (6 bases). The CDR3 has 17 residues. V dropped 0 bases and J dropped 6 bases, with 20 bases sitting between them. CDR1 is ENHRY, CDR2 SYGVKD, per germline. For the CDR3, the DNA is TGTGCCATCAGTGAGTCGAGGCAGGGGAATCGGCTCGATGGCTACACCTTC. Translating it yields CAISESRQGNRLDGYTF.

Only one count was recorded for this clone. The chain joins TRBV27 to TRBJ2-1; 12 bases are a match to TRBD2. The germline V gene has CDR1 MNHEY and CDR2 SMNVEV (reference sequence). V lost 2 bases and J lost 7; bases outside the gene matches: 6. The CDR3 is 16 amino acids. The CDR3 DNA sequence: TGTGCCAGCAGTTTACGGATTACTAGCGGGAGGAATGAGCAGTTCTTC. Translation gives CASSLRITSGRNEQFF.

CDR3 in amino acids: CASSPPGTGTGSGYTF. DNA for the CDR3: TGTGCCAGTAGTCCTCCCGGGACAGGGACGGGAAGTGGCTACACCTTC. The V and J genes are TRBV19 and TRBJ1-2; 9 positions agree with TRBD1. The V and J ends lost 5 bases and 7 bases, in that order; junction bases with no gene match: 14. The CDR3 is made up of 16 amino acids. Per the germline V gene, CDR1 is LNHDA and CDR2 is SQIVND (reference sequence).

The CDR3 loop is CAISERTGSNYGYTF. CDR3 DNA: TGTGCCATCAGTGAGAGGACAGGGAGCAACTATGGCTACACCTTC. V and J are TRBV10-3 and TRBJ1-2, with TRBD1 matching 8 bases. The CDR3 runs to 15 residues. Trimming took 2 bases from V and 2 from J; bases not matched to a gene: 4. The V gene's germline CDR1 is ENHRY and CDR2 SYGVKD.

J is TRBJ2-1 and V is TRBV27; TRBD1 matches 7 bases. The CDR3 sequence is 16 residues long. Germline V lookup: CDR1 MNHEY, CDR2 SMNVEV (reference sequence). Unmatched junction bases numbered 8, after V lost 6 bases and J lost 0 bases. The chain's CDR3 is CASRTIDRASYNEQFF. For the CDR3, the DNA is TGTGCCAGCAGAACAATCGACAGGGCCTCCTACAATGAGCAGTTCTTC.

The chain recombines TRBV7-6 with TRBJ1-2; possible D gene TRBD1, 5 bases. CDR3 length: 12 residues. Germline CDR1 SGHVS, CDR2 FNYEAQ. Trimming took 3 bases from V and 7 from J, leaving 9 bases between them. As DNA, the CDR3 is TGTGCCAGCAGCTTCAGGGAAGGTGGCTACACCTTC. Its protein is CASSFREGGYTF.

The chain employs TRBV6-6 and TRBJ2-3; D is possibly TRBD2 (7 bases). The CDR3 is 15 amino acids. Looked up from germline, CDR1 is MNHNY and CDR2 is SVGAGI (reference sequence). The ends were cut back, 8 bases at V and 2 bases at J, with 17 bases in the middle. As DNA, the CDR3 is TGTGCCAGCGTATCTGCGGGGGCGTCCACAGATACGCAGTATTTT. It translates to CASVSAGASTDTQYF.

V is TRBV25-1 and J is TRBJ1-3, with D possibly being TRBD1 (5 bases). The germline CDR1 and CDR2 sequences are MGHDK and SYGVNS. V was trimmed by 7 bases and J by 4 bases, leaving 14 bases between them. CDR3 size: 14 residues. CDR3 in amino acids: CASIDSSKGNTIYF. In DNA, the CDR3 is TGTGCCAGCATTGACAGCTCGAAAGGAAACACCATATATTTT.

The chain joins TRBV5-4 to TRBJ1-2; a weak D match, TRBD1 (5 bases). The ends were cut back, 4 bases at V and 3 bases at J, with 13 bases in the middle. This CDR3 comprises 14 residues. Germline CDR1 SGHNT, CDR2 YYREEE (reference sequence). The CDR3 nucleotides read TGTGCCAGCAGCCCGGGGACGGGGGACTATGGCTACACCTTC. Protein sequence: CASSPGTGDYGYTF.

V gene TRBV9 combines with J gene TRBJ2-5; a possible D gene is TRBD1 (6 bases). The CDR3 has 15 residues. The V end lost 0 bases, the J end lost 5 bases, and 14 bases lay between the germline ends. Germline V gene sequence: CDR1 SGDLS, CDR2 YYNGEE. The CDR3 coding sequence is TGTGCCAGCAGCGTAGGCCAGGGGTGGCAGGAGACCCAGTACTTC. Encoded protein: CASSVGQGWQETQYF.

The chain carries TRBV7-9 and TRBJ1-1, with D unclear. Germline CDR1 and CDR2: SEHNR and FQNEAQ (reference sequence). The CDR3 is made up of 12 amino acids. V lost 5 bases, J lost 1 base, and 5 bases lay in between. CDR3 DNA: TGTGCCAGCAGCCTCACGAACACTGAAGCTTTCTTT. This gives the protein CASSLTNTEAFF.

In its sample, this clone was seen a few times. The chain links TRBV4-2 to TRBJ2-1; 7 bases are shared with TRBD2. This CDR3 is built from 17 residues. CDR1 and CDR2 (germline): LGHNA, YNFKEQ. J lost 4 bases, V lost 0 bases, and 9 bases had no gene match. As DNA, the CDR3 is TGTGCCAGCAGCCAAGATAGGTCAGCGGGGACTTACAATGAGCAGTTCTTC. Amino acid sequence: CASSQDRSAGTYNEQFF.

V and J are TRBV5-6 and TRBJ2-3; D is unclear. Germline CDR1 and CDR2: SGHDT and YYEEEE. V lost 1 base and J 2 bases, leaving 8 bases between the germline ends. The CDR3 length is 14 residues. In DNA, the CDR3 is TGTGCCAGCAGCTTGTTGGGTCCCACAGATACGCAGTATTTT. It specifies CASSLLGPTDTQYF.

The chain is built from TRBV10-3 and TRBJ1-2; D is ambiguous. The V end was cut by 6 bases, the J end by 8 bases, with 10 bases between. CDR3 size: 11 residues. The germline V gene encodes CDR1 ENHRY and CDR2 SYGVKD. The CDR3 DNA follows: TGTGCCATCAGACTTCATCGGGGCTACACCTTC. Its protein product is CAIRLHRGYTF.

V usage is TRBV5-4 and J usage is TRBJ2-1; the match to TRBD2 covers 10 bases. Germline trimming cut 7 bases from V and 3 bases from J; bases unmatched to any gene: 13. The CDR3 is 17 residues long. Germline CDR1 SGHNT, CDR2 YYREEE (reference sequence). The CDR3, as DNA: TGTGCCAGCCGAGGACAGGTTAGCGGGGGGAACTACAATGAGCAGTTCTTC. Its translation is CASRGQVSGGNYNEQFF.

This clone has a single count. The chain has TRBV30 and TRBJ1-1; maybe TRBD1 (5 bases). The CDR3 covers 12 residues. V lost 4 bases to trimming and J lost 7 bases, with 13 bases between them. Germline assignment: CDR1 GTSNPN and CDR2 SVGIG (reference sequence). CDR3 sequence reads: CAWNPRGDEAFF. CDR3 in DNA: TGTGCCTGGAACCCAAGGGGAGATGAAGCTTTCTTT.

V gene TRBV27 combines with J gene TRBJ2-1; tentatively, D is TRBD2 (5 bases). Germline V CDR1 and CDR2: MNHEY, SMNVEV (reference sequence). Trimming removed 6 bases from V and 7 bases from J, with 16 bases in between. The CDR3 spans 14 residues. DNA for the CDR3: TGTGCCAGCAGAACCCGGGGATCTGGGAATGAGCAGTTCTTC. As protein: CASRTRGSGNEQFF.

This clone was detected only once. The chain joins TRBV19 to TRBJ2-1; D remains unclear. The CDR3 length is 13 residues. Germline V gene data show CDR1 as LNHDA and CDR2 as SQIVND (reference sequence). Trimming pared 3 bases from V and 4 bases from J, leaving 7 bases between. This CDR3 reads CASSITFYNEQFF. For the CDR3, the DNA is TGTGCCAGTAGTATTACCTTTTACAATGAGCAGTTCTTC. Using reference TRBV19 and TRBJ2-1 for the parts outside the CDR3, the full variable domain is DGGITQSPKYLFRKEGQNVTLSCEQNLNHDAMYWYRQDPGQGLRLIYYSQIVNDFQKGDIAEGYSVSREKKESFPLTVTSAQKNPTAFYLCASSITFYNEQFFGPGTRLTVL.

A word on this clone: One junction end disagrees with the germline gene, perhaps due to a read error. This CDR3 reads CASSLEPPGTGASYEQYF. CDR3 coding DNA: TGCGCCAGCAGTTTGGAGCCCCCCGGGACAGGGGCCTCCTACGAGCAGTACTTC. The chain carries TRBV5-1 and TRBJ2-7, with 10 bases aligning to TRBD1. Germline values: CDR1 SGHRS, CDR2 YFSETQ. The CDR3 sequence is 18 residues long.

This rearrangement joins TRBV5-4 to TRBJ1-1; the D is unclear. Germline assignment: CDR1 SGHNT and CDR2 YYREEE (reference sequence). V lost 6 bases and J 1 base, leaving 13 bases between the germline ends. The CDR3 spans 14 residues. The CDR3 region is CASNLDGRNTEAFF. Here the CDR3 DNA reads TGTGCCAGCAACTTAGACGGACGGAACACTGAAGCTTTCTTT. Supplemented by reference TRBV5-4 and TRBJ1-1, the full variable domain reads ETGVTQSPTHLIKTRGQQVTLRCSSQSGHNTVSWYQQALGQGPQFIFQYYREEENGRGNFPPRFSGLQFPNYSSELNVNALELDDSALYLCASNLDGRNTEAFFGQGTRLTVV.

The V call is TRBV5-1, the J call TRBJ2-1; 10 positions match TRBD2. V was pared by 0 bases and J by 7 bases, with 10 bases of the junction left unmatched. The CDR3 runs to 17 residues. CDR1 and CDR2 (germline): SGHRS, YFSETQ. CDR3 coding DNA: TGCGCCAGCAGCTTGGCTAGTGGGGCTAGCGGGAGAAATGAGCAGTTCTTC. Its protein product is CASSLASGASGRNEQFF.